This T cell receptor beta chain stems from a study of regulatory T cells in long-lasting Graves disease. The junction had 13 bases not matched to a gene; V was cut back by 4 bases and J by 0 bases. CDR1 and CDR2 (germline): SGHRS, YFSETQ. The CDR3 spans 18 residues. The time point: newly diagnosed GD, antithyroid drugs for less than 3 months. The TCR library used RNA extracted from PBMCs. Combining iRepertoire HTBI primers with Arm-PCR of CDR3 regions, the authors built TCR beta libraries. TCRdb ran MiXCR on the multiplex PCR reads and lists one entry per CDR3 protein. The sample has more than 400,000 distinct CDR3 sequences, over 15% seen once. This sample also belongs to another study, concerning T cells in Graves' hyperthyroidism and ophthalmopathy.

The rearrangement joins TRBV5-1 to TRBJ2-7; 10 bases are shared with TRBD2. The sample was peripheral blood mononuclear cells (PBMCs), taken at new diagnosis, from a patient treated with antithyroid drugs. This TCR came from a woman aged 30 to 39 with Graves disease. DNA of the CDR3: TGCGCCAGCAGCCCACGGACTAGCGGAGGACGGGACTCCTACGAGCAGTACTTC. It is translated as CASSPRTSGGRDSYEQYF.